These 28 T cell receptor beta chains were all obtained from the same sample, sequenced in a study of shared clonotypes between healthy human individuals. Here immunoSEQ multiplex PCR was the method, and the copy in TCRdb shows in-frame clones only, minus some. This sample carries approximately 980,000 clones, 60% to 85% of them seen once, and the ten largest clones take around 1.4%. Sequenced: memory CD4+ T cells sorted from blood. Regarding subset: CD45RA-negative fraction. The receptors were sampled from a man younger than 35 in good health.

V is TRBV9 and J is TRBJ2-5, with 8 positions matching TRBD1. Germline V CDR1 and CDR2: SGDLS, YYNGEE. J gave up 1 base and V 3 bases, and 11 bases lay outside the gene matches. This CDR3 has 17 amino acids. The CDR3 is CASSDGGTGGLQETQYF. The CDR3 coding sequence is TGTGCCAGCAGCGACGGAGGGACAGGAGGACTCCAAGAGACCCAGTACTTC. The full variable domain, its missing parts supplied by reference TRBV9 and TRBJ2-5, is DSGVTQTPKHLITATGQRVTLRCSPRSGDLSVYWYQQSLDQGLQFLIQYYNGEERAKGNILERFSAQQFPDLHSELNLSSLELGDSALYFCASSDGGTGGLQETQYFGPGTRLLVL.

On this clone: Other DNA sequences within the sample encode an identical CDR3. The chain has TRBV10-3 and TRBJ2-3; D gene unclear. The CDR3 has 13 residues. Germline V gene data show CDR1 as ENHRY and CDR2 as SYGVKD. V was cut by 0 bases and J by 4 bases, with 5 bases left in between. The CDR3 loop is CAISESAADTQYF. CDR3 nucleotides: TGTGCCATCAGTGAGTCCGCAGCAGATACGCAGTATTTT.

The chain links TRBV30 to TRBJ2-7, with TRBD1 matching over 9 bases. Germline CDR1 is GTSNPN and CDR2 is SVGIG (reference sequence). CDR3 length equals 13 residues. V shed 1 base, J shed 3 bases, and the junction held 1 base outside the gene matches. Written as DNA, the CDR3 is TGTGCCTGGAGTGGGACAGGGGTCTACGAGCAGTACTTC. This sequence encodes CAWSGTGVYEQYF.

The genes are TRBV30 and TRBJ2-1; 10 nucleotides align to TRBD2. The CDR3 has 16 amino acids. V gave up 2 bases and J gave up 1 base; unmatched junction bases: 5. Germline loops: CDR1 GTSNPN, CDR2 SVGIG (reference sequence). CDR3 coding DNA: TGTGCCTGGAGTCGGAGCGGGAGGGCGTCCTACAATGAGCAGTTCTTC. This codes for CAWSRSGRASYNEQFF.

The chain couples TRBV25-1 to TRBJ2-5; 8 bases line up with TRBD1. The CDR3 is made up of 14 amino acids. Germline loops: CDR1 MGHDK, CDR2 SYGVNS. V lost 4 bases, J lost 1 base, and 2 bases stayed unmatched. The CDR3 spells CASSGGQGQETQYF. CDR3 DNA: TGTGCCAGCAGTGGAGGACAGGGCCAAGAGACCCAGTACTTC.

The J gene is TRBJ1-6, the V gene TRBV15, with D maybe TRBD1 (5 bases). The CDR3 loop spans 15 amino acids. V lost 3 bases, J lost 7 bases, and 13 bases lay in between. Per germline, CDR1 LNHNV and CDR2 YYDKDF (reference sequence). The DNA for the CDR3 is TGTGCCACCAGCAGCTCCAGGGACGGGAATTCACCCCTCCACTTT. Residues: CATSSSRDGNSPLHF.

This clone was detected ten times or more. This rearrangement joins TRBV25-1 to TRBJ2-2; unclear D gene. Trimming removed 3 bases from V and 3 bases from J, with 8 bases in between. This CDR3 contains 14 residues. Germline V lookup: CDR1 MGHDK, CDR2 SYGVNS. CDR3 nucleotide sequence: TGTGCCAGCAGTGATCAGGCTTACACCGGGGAGCTGTTTTTT. Protein product: CASSDQAYTGELFF. Complete variable domain (other parts from reference TRBV25-1 and TRBJ2-2): EADIYQTPRYLVIGTGKKITLECSQTMGHDKMYWYQQDPGMELHLIHYSYGVNSTEKGDLSSESTVSRIRTEHFPLTLESARPSHTSQYLCASSDQAYTGELFFGEGSRLTVL.

The chain recombines TRBV2 with TRBJ2-2; D is perhaps TRBD2 (6 bases). Trimming pared 7 bases from V and 3 bases from J, leaving 15 bases between. The germline V gene encodes CDR1 SNHLY and CDR2 FYNNEI. The CDR3 length is 15 residues. The DNA for the CDR3 is TGTGCCAGCAATTTCGGGAGCGTGGACACCGGGGAGCTGTTTTTT. Encoded protein: CASNFGSVDTGELFF.

This rearrangement joins TRBV5-4 to TRBJ1-3, with TRBD1 as a possible D gene (5 bases). V shed 4 bases and J shed 2 bases, with 19 bases lying between them. The CDR3 totals 17 residues. The germline V gene encodes CDR1 SGHNT and CDR2 YYREEE (reference sequence). CDR3 sequence: CASSKPLDGGTGNTIYF. CDR3 DNA: TGTGCCAGCAGCAAACCACTCGACGGGGGGACTGGAAACACCATATATTTT.

Note on this clone: This CDR3 is also generated by other DNA sequences in the sample. This chain uses TRBV14 with TRBJ1-6; no clear D gene. Germline-derived CDR1 and CDR2 are SGHDN and FVKESK. V lost 1 base and J lost 10, with 8 bases in between. The CDR3 totals 13 residues. In DNA, the CDR3 is TGTGCCAGCAGCCAAGTCCCGGGCTCACCCCTCCACTTT. Its protein is CASSQVPGSPLHF.

This chain connects TRBV5-1 to TRBJ2-7; D unclear. Germline CDR1 is SGHRS and CDR2 is YFSETQ. This CDR3 is 14 amino acids long. Trimming left V 4 bases short and J 4 bases short, with 15 bases between. CDR3 bases: TGCGCCAGCAGCCAAGAAATACCCCCTTACGAGCAGTACTTC. It is translated as CASSQEIPPYEQYF.

As concerns this clone: Other DNA sequences of this sample code for an identical CDR3. This chain uses TRBV4-1 with TRBJ1-3; 8 bases are shared with TRBD1. Trimming at V came to 2 bases and at J to 4 bases, leaving 4 bases not matched to a gene. There are 15 residues in the CDR3. Per germline, CDR1 MGHRA and CDR2 YSYEKL. This chain's CDR3 is CASSQQGAGGNTIYF. The CDR3 bases are TGCGCCAGCAGCCAACAGGGGGCGGGGGGAAACACCATATATTTT.

The V and J genes are TRBV9 and TRBJ2-3; the match to TRBD2 covers 7 bases. With V trimmed by 10 bases and J by 2 bases, 7 bases remained unmatched. This CDR3 is built from 13 residues. The germline gives CDR1 SGDLS, CDR2 YYNGEE. The CDR3 DNA is TGTGCCCCCAACCTAGCGGACACAGATACGCAGTATTTT. Translated, it gives CAPNLADTDTQYF.

This chain joins TRBV19 and TRBJ2-2; 12 bases are shared with TRBD1. With 5 bases clipped from V and 5 bases from J, the junction kept 6 bases outside the gene matches. The CDR3 sequence is 16 residues long. Germline values: CDR1 LNHDA, CDR2 SQIVND (reference sequence). CDR3 loop: CASSPRGQGATGELFF. The CDR3, as DNA: TGTGCCAGTAGTCCGAGGGGACAGGGGGCTACCGGGGAGCTGTTTTTT.

The V and J genes are TRBV12-1 and TRBJ2-7; the table names TRBD1, a call not compared with the DNA. TRBV12-1 is noted as a pseudogene. The CDR3 has 17 amino acids. The CDR3 is CASSFLNWDSLYYEQYF. CDR3 bases: TGTGCCAGCAGCTTCTTAAATTGGGACAGCTTATACTACGAGCAGTACTTC.

The rearrangement links TRBV29-1 to TRBJ2-7; 8 bases fit TRBD2. The CDR3 spans 16 residues. The V gene's germline CDR1 is SQVTM and CDR2 ANQGSEA. Trimming cost V 1 base and J 3 bases; bases outside gene matches: 11. CDR3 nucleotides: TGCAGCGTTGAAGGGGGGCCGGGGACTAGAAGCTACGAGCAGTACTTC. Translation: CSVEGGPGTRSYEQYF.

The rearrangement links TRBV30 to TRBJ1-1, with TRBD1 matching 8 bases. The CDR3 totals 15 residues. Germline trimming cut 1 base from V and 7 bases from J; bases unmatched to any gene: 11. CDR1 and CDR2 (germline): GTSNPN, SVGIG (reference sequence). The CDR3 spells CAWSAGLRGHNEAFF. CDR3 DNA sequence: TGTGCCTGGAGTGCGGGACTCAGGGGGCATAATGAAGCTTTCTTT.

This sequence joins TRBV5-6 and TRBJ1-6, with D tentatively TRBD1 (5 bases). The germline V and J ends were trimmed by 4 bases and 7 bases, with 21 bases remaining between them. This CDR3 comprises 17 residues. Germline V gene sequence: CDR1 SGHDT, CDR2 YYEEEE. CDR3 region: CASSRGRGRPENSPLHF. As DNA, the CDR3 is TGTGCCAGCAGCAGGGGACGGGGACGCCCAGAAAATTCACCCCTCCACTTT.

Concerning this clone itself: Other DNA sequences of this sample code for an identical CDR3. The V gene is TRBV20-1, the J gene TRBJ1-1; D unclear. Per the germline V gene, CDR1 is DFQATT and CDR2 is SNEGSKA (reference sequence). CDR3 length: 11 residues. V was shortened by 6 bases and J by 1 base, with 6 bases between the two germline ends. CDR3 in amino acids: CSALKNTEAFF. Here the CDR3 DNA reads TGCAGTGCGCTCAAGAACACTGAAGCTTTCTTT.

The CDR3 region is CASSHAPPGTDTQYF. The CDR3 DNA sequence: TGCGCCAGCAGCCATGCACCCCCCGGGACAGATACGCAGTATTTT. The rearrangement joins TRBV4-1 to TRBJ2-3; D call uncertain. V lost 3 bases and J 3 bases, leaving 13 bases between the germline ends. The CDR3 is 15 residues long. Germline assignment: CDR1 MGHRA and CDR2 YSYEKL.

This clone was seen a few times. V is TRBV18 and J is TRBJ1-1; no firm D call. Deletions cut 6 bases from V and 0 bases from J, with 8 bases between. Per germline, CDR1 KGHSH and CDR2 LQKENI. This CDR3 has 13 amino acids. CDR3 region: CASSQHMNTEAFF. The CDR3 DNA is TGTGCCAGCTCGCAGCACATGAACACTGAAGCTTTCTTT.

The gene calls are TRBV18 and TRBJ2-3, with 9 bases matching TRBD2. The germline V gene encodes CDR1 KGHSH and CDR2 LQKENI. The J segment lost 0 bases and the V segment lost 4 bases, leaving 5 bases of the junction unmatched. CDR3 length: 16 residues. The CDR3 DNA follows: TGTGCCAGCTCACTTATAGCGGGGGCTAGCACAGATACGCAGTATTTT. Its translation is CASSLIAGASTDTQYF.

This chain joins TRBV7-2 and TRBJ1-5; D possibly corresponds to TRBD1 (6 bases). This CDR3 has 14 amino acids. Per germline, CDR1 SGHTA and CDR2 FQGNSA. Trimming shortened V by 4 bases and J by 9 bases, and 16 bases separated the two germline ends. CDR3 sequence: CASSSDGQLLPQHF. CDR3 DNA: TGTGCCAGCAGCTCCGACGGACAGCTATTGCCCCAGCATTTT.

J is TRBJ2-1 and V is TRBV5-1; D perhaps matches TRBD2 (5 bases). The CDR3 length is 15 residues. V shed 0 bases and J shed 3 bases, with 10 bases lying between them. Germline V CDR1 and CDR2: SGHRS, YFSETQ. Here the CDR3 reads CASSLDGSGYNEQFF. Written as DNA, the CDR3 is TGCGCCAGCAGCTTGGATGGGAGCGGCTACAATGAGCAGTTCTTC.

The chain has TRBV6-1 and TRBJ1-5; D is ambiguous. Germline CDR1 reads MNHNS; CDR2 reads SASEGT. This CDR3 has 14 residues. V dropped 4 bases and J dropped 6 bases, with 13 bases sitting between them. The CDR3 loop is CASSGEPTRQPQHF. In DNA form, the CDR3 reads TGTGCCAGCAGTGGAGAACCCACCCGTCAGCCCCAGCATTTT.

The rearrangement links TRBV9 to TRBJ1-6; TRBD1 might be the D (6 bases). Between the trimmed V and J ends, which lost 0 bases and 5 bases, there was a span of 12 bases. This CDR3 is built from 16 residues. Germline V CDR1 and CDR2: SGDLS, YYNGEE. The CDR3 DNA reads TGTGCCAGCAGCGTAGGAGGAGGGGGAAATAATTCACCCCTCCACTTT. Protein product: CASSVGGGGNNSPLHF.

This chain links TRBV7-2 with TRBJ1-2; weak D call: TRBD1 (6 bases). Germline-derived CDR1 and CDR2 are SGHTA and FQGNSA. The CDR3 totals 14 residues. V lost 3 bases and J 4 bases, leaving 12 bases between the germline ends. CDR3 in amino acids: CASSFPGQSYGYTF. The CDR3 DNA reads TGTGCCAGCAGCTTTCCCGGACAGAGCTATGGCTACACCTTC.

The count of this clone is one. The chain has TRBV10-3 and TRBJ1-4, with D possibly matching TRBD1 (6 bases). V was pared by 2 bases and J by 8 bases, with 9 bases between. Germline assignment: CDR1 ENHRY and CDR2 SYGVKD. This CDR3 has 13 amino acids. DNA for the CDR3: TGTGCCATCAGTGAGACAGGGAACGAAAAACTGTTTTTT. Its translation: CAISETGNEKLFF.